This record concerns one T cell receptor (beta chain) sequence. The antigen is unknown. The data belong to a study of beta chain features in type 1 diabetes. Study results and limitations: Cells that show high TCR expression could be over-represented by cDNA sequencing. All four CD4+ subsets from Type 1 diabetes patients carried moderately but significantly shorter TCRB CDR3s. Researchers could not determine here whether HLA type influences TCRB rearrangement.

The CDR3 is 13 amino acids. Trimming took 6 bases from V and 2 from J, leaving 11 bases between them. Germline V gene sequence: CDR1 MNHEY, CDR2 SVGAGI. Every isolated RNA sample was fully reverse transcribed, so sequencing captured expressed TCRB transcripts. Clones were read by immunoSEQ multiplex PCR, and TCRdb kept only the in-frame ones, dropping some. The repertoire consists of 630,000 or so clones, with around 15% occurring once and the leading ten covering 0.035% to 0.04%. This clonotype originated in a man younger than 35 with type 1 diabetes. Sequenced material: naive CD4+ T cells from blood. The rearrangement links TRBV6-5 to TRBJ2-7; D is possibly TRBD1 (6 bases). The CDR3 DNA reads TGTGCCAGCAGGTCGACAGGTACCTACGAGCAGTACTTC. Protein product: CASRSTGTYEQYF.